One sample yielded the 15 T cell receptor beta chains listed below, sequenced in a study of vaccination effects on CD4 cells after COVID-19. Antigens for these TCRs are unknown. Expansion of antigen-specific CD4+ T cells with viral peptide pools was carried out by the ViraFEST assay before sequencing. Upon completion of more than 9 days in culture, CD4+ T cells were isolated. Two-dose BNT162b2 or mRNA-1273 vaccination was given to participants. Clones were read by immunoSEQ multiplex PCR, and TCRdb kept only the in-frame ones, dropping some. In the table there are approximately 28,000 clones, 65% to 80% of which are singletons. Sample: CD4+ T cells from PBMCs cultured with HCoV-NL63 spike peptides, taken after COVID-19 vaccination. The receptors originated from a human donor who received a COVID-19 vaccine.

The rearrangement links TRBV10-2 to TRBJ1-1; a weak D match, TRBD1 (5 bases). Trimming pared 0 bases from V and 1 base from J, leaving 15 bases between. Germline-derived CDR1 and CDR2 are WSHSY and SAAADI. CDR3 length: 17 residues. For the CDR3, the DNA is TGCGCCAGCAGTGAGTCGGACGGGGGAAAGGGGAACACTGAAGCTTTCTTT. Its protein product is CASSESDGGKGNTEAFF.

In DNA form, the CDR3 reads TGTGCCAGCAGCGAACAGGGAACGACAGGATTTGGTGGCTACACCTTC. The encoded protein is CASSEQGTTGFGGYTF. The V gene is TRBV7-2, the J gene TRBJ1-2; D might be TRBD1 (6 bases). Per the germline V gene, CDR1 is SGHTA and CDR2 is FQGNSA. Trimming cost V 5 bases and J 7 bases, with 23 bases left between them. This CDR3 spans 16 amino acids.

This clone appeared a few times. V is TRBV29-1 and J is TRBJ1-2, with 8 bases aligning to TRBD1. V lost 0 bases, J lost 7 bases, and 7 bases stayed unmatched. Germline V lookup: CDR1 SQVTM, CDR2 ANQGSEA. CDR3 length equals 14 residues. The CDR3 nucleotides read TGCAGCGTTGAAGATCACGAGGACAGGGTTGGCTACACCTTC. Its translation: CSVEDHEDRVGYTF.

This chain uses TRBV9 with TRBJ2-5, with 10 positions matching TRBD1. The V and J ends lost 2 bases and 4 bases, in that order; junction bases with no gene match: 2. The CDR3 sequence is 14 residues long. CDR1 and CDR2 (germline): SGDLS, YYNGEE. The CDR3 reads CASSVDRGRETQYF. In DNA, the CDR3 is TGTGCCAGCAGCGTTGACAGGGGGCGAGAGACCCAGTACTTC.

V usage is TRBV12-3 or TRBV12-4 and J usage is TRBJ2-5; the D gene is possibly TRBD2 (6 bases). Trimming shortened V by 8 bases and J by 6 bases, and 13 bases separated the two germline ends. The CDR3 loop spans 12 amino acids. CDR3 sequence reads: CASLGSGQTQYF. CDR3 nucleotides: TGTGCCAGCCTTGGCAGCGGGCAGACCCAGTACTTC.

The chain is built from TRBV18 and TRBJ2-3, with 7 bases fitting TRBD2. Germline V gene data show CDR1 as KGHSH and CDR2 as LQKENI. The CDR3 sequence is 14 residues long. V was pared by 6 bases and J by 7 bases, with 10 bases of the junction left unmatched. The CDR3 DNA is TGTGCCAGCTCCCAGAACGGACTAGGAAATACGCAGTATTTT. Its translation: CASSQNGLGNTQYF.

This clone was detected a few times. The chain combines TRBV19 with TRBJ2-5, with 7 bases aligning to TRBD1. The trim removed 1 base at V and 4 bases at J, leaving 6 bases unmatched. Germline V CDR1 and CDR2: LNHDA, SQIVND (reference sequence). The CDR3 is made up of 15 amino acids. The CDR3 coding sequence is TGTGCCAGTAGTATAGCCGACAGGGTTCCAGAGACCCAGTACTTC. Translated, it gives CASSIADRVPETQYF.

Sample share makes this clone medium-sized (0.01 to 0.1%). The CDR3 spells CASSLGSTGNGELFF. The DNA of the CDR3 is TGTGCCAGCAGTTTGGGCTCCACGGGGAACGGGGAGCTGTTTTTT. The chain links TRBV2 to TRBJ2-2, with D perhaps TRBD2 (5 bases). Germline CDR1 is SNHLY and CDR2 is FYNNEI. CDR3 length: 15 amino acids. The V end was cut by 5 bases, the J end by 7 bases, with 17 bases between.

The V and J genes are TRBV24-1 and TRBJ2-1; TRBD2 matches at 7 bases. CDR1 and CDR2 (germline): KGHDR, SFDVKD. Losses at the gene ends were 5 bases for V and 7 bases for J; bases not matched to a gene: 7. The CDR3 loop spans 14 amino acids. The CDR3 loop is CATSGPSGRNEQFF. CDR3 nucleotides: TGTGCCACCAGTGGGCCTAGCGGACGGAATGAGCAGTTCTTC.

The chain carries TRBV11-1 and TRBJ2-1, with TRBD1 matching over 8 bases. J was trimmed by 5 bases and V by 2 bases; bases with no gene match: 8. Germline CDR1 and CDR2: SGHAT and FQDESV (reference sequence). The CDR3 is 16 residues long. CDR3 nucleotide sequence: TGTGCCAGCAGCTTAAGGTTGGGACAGGCAAACAATGAGCAGTTCTTC. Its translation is CASSLRLGQANNEQFF.

This chain's CDR3 is CSVERAEGYPTQRELFF. The CDR3 region has the DNA TGCAGCGTTGAGAGGGCGGAGGGTTACCCGACACAGAGGGAGCTGTTTTTT. J is TRBJ2-2 and V is TRBV29-1; possibly TRBD2 for D (6 bases). Trimming took off 3 bases at V and 9 bases at J, with 26 bases between the two ends. Germline V gene data show CDR1 as SQVTM and CDR2 as ANQGSEA. The CDR3 has 17 amino acids.

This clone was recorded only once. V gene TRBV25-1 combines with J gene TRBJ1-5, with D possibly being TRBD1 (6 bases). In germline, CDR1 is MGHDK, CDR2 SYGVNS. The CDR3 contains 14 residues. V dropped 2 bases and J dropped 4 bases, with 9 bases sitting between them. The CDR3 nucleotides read TGTGCCAGCAGTGAAACAGGGTGGAATCAGCCCCAGCATTTT. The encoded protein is CASSETGWNQPQHF.

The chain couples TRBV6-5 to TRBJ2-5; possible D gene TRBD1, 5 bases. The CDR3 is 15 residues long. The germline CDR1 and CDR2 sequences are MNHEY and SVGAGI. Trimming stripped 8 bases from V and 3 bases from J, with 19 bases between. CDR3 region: CASGIRAFPKETQYF. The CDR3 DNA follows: TGTGCCAGCGGCATCAGGGCTTTCCCCAAAGAGACCCAGTACTTC.

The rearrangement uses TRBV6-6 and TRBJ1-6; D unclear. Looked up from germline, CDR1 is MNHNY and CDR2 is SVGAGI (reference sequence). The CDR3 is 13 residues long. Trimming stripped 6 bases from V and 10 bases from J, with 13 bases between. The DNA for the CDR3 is TGTGCCAGCAGCCCACCCGAGGCCTCACCCCTCCACTTT. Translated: CASSPPEASPLHF.

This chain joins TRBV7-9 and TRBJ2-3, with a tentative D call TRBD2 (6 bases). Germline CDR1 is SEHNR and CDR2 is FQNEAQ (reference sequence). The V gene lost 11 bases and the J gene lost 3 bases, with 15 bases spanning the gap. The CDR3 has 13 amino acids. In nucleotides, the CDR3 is TGTGCCCCCTCTAGCGTTTCGACAGATACGCAGTATTTT. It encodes CAPSSVSTDTQYF.